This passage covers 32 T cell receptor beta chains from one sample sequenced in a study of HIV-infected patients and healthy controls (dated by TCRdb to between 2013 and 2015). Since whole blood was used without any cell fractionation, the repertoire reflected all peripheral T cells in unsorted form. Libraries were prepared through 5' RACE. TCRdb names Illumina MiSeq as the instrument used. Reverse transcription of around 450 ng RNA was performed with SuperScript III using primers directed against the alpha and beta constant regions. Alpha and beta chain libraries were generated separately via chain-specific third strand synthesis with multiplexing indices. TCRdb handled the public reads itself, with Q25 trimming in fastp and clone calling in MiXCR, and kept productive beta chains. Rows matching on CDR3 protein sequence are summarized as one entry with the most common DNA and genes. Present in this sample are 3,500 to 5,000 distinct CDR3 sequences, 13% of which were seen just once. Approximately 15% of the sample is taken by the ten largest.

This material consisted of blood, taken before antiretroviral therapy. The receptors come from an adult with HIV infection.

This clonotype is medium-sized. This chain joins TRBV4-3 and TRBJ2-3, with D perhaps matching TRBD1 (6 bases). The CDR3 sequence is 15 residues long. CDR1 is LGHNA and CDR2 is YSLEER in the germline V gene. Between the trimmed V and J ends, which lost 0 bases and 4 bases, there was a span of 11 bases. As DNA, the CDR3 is TGCGCCAGCAGCCAAGATCAGGGGATCCCAGATACGCAGTATTTT. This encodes CASSQDQGIPDTQYF.

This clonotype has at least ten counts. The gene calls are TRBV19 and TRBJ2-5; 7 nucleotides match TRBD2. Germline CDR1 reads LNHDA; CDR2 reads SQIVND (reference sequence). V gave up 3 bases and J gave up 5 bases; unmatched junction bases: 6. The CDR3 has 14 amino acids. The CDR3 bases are TGTGCCAGTAGTATTCTTGGCGGGAGTGAGACCCAGTACTTC. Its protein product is CASSILGGSETQYF.

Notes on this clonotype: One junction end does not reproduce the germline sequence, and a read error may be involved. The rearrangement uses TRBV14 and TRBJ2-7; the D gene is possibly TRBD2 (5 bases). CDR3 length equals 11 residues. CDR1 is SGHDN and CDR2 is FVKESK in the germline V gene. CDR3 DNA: TGTGCCAGCATCCAAGGGAGCGAGCAGTACTTC. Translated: CASIQGSEQYF. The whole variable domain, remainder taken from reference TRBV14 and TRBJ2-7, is EAGVTQFPSHSVIEKGQTVTLRCDPISGHDNLYWYRRVMGKEIKFLLHFVKESKQDESGMPNNRFLAERTGGTYSTLKVQPAELEDSGVYFCASIQGSEQYFGPGTRLTVT.

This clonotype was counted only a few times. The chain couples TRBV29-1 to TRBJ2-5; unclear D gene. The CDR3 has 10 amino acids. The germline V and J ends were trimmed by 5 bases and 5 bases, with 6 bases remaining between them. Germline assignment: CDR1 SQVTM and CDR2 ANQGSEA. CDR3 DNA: TGCAGCGTTCGGTCTGAGACCCAGTACTTC. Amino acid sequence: CSVRSETQYF. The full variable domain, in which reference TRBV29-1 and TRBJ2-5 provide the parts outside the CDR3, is SAVISQKPSRDICQRGTSLTIQCQVDSQVTMMFWYRQQPGQSLTLIATANQGSEATYESGFVIDKFPISRPNLTFSTLTVSNMSPEDSSIYLCSVRSETQYFGPGTRLLVL.

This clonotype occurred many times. The chain's CDR3 is CASSQDGGSGYTF. CDR3 in DNA: TGCGCCAGCAGCCAAGATGGCGGGAGCGGCTACACCTTC. The V call is TRBV4-3, the J call TRBJ1-2, with no clear D. The CDR3 extends over 13 amino acids. Between the trimmed V and J ends, which lost 0 bases and 8 bases, there was a span of 10 bases. CDR1 and CDR2 (germline): LGHNA, YSLEER.

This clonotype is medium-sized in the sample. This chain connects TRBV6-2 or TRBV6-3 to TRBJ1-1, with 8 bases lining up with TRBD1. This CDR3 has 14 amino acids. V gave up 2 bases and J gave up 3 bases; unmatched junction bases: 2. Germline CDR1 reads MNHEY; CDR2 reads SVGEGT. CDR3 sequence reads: CASSYDRGDTEAFF. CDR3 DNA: TGTGCCAGCAGTTACGACAGGGGAGACACTGAAGCTTTCTTT.

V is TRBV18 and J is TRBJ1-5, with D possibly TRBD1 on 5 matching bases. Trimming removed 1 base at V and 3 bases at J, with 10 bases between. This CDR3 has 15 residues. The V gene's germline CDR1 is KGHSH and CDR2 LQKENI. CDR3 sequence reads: CASSPLSGNNQPQHF. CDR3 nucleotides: TGTGCCAGCTCACCACTTTCAGGGAACAATCAGCCCCAGCATTTT.

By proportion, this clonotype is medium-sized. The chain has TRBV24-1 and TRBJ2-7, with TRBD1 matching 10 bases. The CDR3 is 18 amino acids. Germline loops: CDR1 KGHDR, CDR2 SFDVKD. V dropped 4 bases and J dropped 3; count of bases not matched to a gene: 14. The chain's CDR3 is CATSESTPGTGENYEQYF. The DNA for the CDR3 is TGTGCCACCAGTGAGTCGACTCCCGGGACAGGGGAAAACTACGAGCAGTACTTC.

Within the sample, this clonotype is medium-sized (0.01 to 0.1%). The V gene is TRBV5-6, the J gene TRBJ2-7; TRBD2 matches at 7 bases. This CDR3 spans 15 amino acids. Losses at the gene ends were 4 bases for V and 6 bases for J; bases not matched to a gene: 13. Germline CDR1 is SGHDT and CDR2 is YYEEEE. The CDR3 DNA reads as TGTGCCAGCAGCCCGTTAAGCGGGGCAACCCCCGAGCAGTACTTC. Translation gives CASSPLSGATPEQYF.

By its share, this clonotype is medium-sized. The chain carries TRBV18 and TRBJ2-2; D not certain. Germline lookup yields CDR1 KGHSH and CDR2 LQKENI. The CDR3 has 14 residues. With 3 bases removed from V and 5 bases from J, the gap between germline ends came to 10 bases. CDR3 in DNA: TGTGCCAGCTCACCTAAGGACGGAACCGGGGAGCTGTTTTTT. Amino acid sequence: CASSPKDGTGELFF.

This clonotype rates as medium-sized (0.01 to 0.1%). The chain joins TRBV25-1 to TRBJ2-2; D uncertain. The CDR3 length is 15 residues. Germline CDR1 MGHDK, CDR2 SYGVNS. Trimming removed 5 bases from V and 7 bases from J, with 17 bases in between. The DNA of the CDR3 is TGTGCCAGCAGTACTCTGGCATCTGGTGACGGGGAGCTGTTTTTT. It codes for CASSTLASGDGELFF.

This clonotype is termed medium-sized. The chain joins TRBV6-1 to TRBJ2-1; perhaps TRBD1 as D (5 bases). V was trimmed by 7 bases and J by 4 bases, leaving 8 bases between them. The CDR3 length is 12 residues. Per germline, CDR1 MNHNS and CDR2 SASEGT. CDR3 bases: TGTGCCAGCATTTCAGGGTACAATGAGCAGTTCTTC. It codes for CASISGYNEQFF.

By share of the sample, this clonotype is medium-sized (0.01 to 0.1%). This CDR3 is CASSYGLSSYEQYF. The CDR3 nucleotides are TGTGCCAGCAGTTACGGCCTGAGCTCCTACGAGCAGTACTTC. V gene TRBV6-2 or TRBV6-3 combines with J gene TRBJ2-7, with D unresolved. Germline assignment: CDR1 MNHEY and CDR2 SVGEGT. The V end was cut by 2 bases, the J end by 0 bases, with 8 bases between. The CDR3 has 14 amino acids.

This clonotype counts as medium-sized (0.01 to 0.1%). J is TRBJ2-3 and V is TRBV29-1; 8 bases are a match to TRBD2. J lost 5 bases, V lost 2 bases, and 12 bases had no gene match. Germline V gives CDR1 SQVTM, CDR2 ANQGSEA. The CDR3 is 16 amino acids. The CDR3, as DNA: TGCAGCGTTGAATCTCGGGAGCGGGAGCATCGAGATACGCAGTATTTT. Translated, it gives CSVESREREHRDTQYF.

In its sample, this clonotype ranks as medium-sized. The CDR3 nucleotides are TGTGCCAGCAGTGAAGCGCTTCGTCAGAACACTGAAGCTTTCTTT. Its translation is CASSEALRQNTEAFF. The genes are TRBV2 and TRBJ1-1; no firm D call. The V end lost 0 bases, the J end lost 1 base, and 9 bases lay between the germline ends. CDR3 size: 15 residues. Germline V CDR1 and CDR2: SNHLY, FYNNEI.

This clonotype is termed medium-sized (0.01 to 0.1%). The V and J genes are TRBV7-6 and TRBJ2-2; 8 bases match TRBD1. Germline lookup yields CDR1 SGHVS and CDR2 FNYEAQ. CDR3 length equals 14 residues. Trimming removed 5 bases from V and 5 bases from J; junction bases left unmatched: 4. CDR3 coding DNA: TGTGCCAGCAGCCCAGGGGGCTGGACCGGGGAGCTGTTTTTT. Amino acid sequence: CASSPGGWTGELFF.

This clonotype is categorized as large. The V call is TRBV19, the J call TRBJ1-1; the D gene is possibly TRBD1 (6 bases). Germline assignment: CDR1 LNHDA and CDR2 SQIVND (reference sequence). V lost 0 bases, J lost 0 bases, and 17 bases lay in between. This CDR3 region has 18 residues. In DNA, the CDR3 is TGTGCCAGTAGTATAGATGAGGAATCCGGACAGCTGAACACTGAAGCTTTCTTT. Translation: CASSIDEESGQLNTEAFF.

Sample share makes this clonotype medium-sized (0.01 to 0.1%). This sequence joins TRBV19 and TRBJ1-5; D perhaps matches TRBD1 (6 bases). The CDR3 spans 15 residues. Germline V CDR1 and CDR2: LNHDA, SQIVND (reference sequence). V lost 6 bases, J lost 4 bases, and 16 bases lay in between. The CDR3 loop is CASRSGVGRNQPQHF. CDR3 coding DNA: TGTGCCAGTAGGTCAGGGGTTGGGCGAAATCAGCCCCAGCATTTT.

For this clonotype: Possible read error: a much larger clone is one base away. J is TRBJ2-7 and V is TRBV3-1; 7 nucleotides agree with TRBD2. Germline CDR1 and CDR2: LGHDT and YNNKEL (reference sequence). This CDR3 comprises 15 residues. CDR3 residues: CAISPRGRGDYEQYF. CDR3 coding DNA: TGTGCCATCAGCCCTCGGGGGAGGGGAGACTACGAGCAGTACTTC.

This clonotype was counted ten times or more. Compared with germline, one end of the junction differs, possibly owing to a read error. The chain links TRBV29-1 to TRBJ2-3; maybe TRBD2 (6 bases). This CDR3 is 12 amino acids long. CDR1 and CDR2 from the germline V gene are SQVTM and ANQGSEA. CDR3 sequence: CSVVGDSDTQYF. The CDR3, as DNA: TGCAGTGTTGTCGGGGACTCAGATACGCAGTATTTT.

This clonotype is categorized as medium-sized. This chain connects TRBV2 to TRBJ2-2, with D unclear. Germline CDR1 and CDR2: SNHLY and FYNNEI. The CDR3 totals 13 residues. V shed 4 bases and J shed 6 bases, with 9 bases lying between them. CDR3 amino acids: CASSAPRAGELFF. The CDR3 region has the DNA TGTGCCAGCAGTGCCCCCCGTGCCGGGGAGCTGTTTTTT.

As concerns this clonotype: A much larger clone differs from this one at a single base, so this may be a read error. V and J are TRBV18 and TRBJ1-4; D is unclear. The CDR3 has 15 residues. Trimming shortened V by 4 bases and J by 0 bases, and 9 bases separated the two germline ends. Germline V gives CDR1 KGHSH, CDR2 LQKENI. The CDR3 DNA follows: TGTGCCAGCTCACAAGGACCTGCAACTAATGAAAAACTGTTTTTT. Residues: CASSQGPATNEKLFF.

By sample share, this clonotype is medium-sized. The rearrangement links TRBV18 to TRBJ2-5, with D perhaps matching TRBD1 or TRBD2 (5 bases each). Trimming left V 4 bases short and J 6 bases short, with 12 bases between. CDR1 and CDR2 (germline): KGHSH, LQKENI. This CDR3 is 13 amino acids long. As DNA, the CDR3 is TGTGCCAGCTCACTAGGGGAGACACAGACCCAGTACTTC. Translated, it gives CASSLGETQTQYF.

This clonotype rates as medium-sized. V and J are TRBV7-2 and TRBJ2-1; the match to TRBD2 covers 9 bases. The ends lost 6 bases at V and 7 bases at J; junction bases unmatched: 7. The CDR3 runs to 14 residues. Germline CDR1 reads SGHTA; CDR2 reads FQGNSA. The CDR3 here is CASRGGRAGNEQFF. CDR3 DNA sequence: TGTGCCAGCAGAGGCGGGAGGGCCGGGAATGAGCAGTTCTTC.

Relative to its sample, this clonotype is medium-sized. The CDR3 loop is CASSGSTGRASGNTIYF. The CDR3 coding sequence is TGTGCCAGCAGCGGCTCAACAGGGAGAGCCTCTGGAAACACCATATATTTT. The V gene is TRBV9, the J gene TRBJ1-3, with TRBD1 as a possible D gene (6 bases). Trimming removed 3 bases at V and 0 bases at J, with 16 bases between. Per the germline V gene, CDR1 is SGDLS and CDR2 is YYNGEE. The CDR3 loop spans 17 amino acids.

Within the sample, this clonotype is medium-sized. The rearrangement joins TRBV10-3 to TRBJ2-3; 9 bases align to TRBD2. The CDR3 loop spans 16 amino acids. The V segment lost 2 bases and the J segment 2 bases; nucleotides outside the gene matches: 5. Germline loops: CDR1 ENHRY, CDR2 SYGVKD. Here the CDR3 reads CAISEPASGDTDTQYF. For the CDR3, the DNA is TGTGCCATCAGTGAGCCCGCTAGCGGGGACACAGATACGCAGTATTTT.

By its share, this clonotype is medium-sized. CDR3 residues: CASSDWTGDQPQHF. The CDR3 DNA is TGTGCCAGTAGTGACTGGACAGGGGACCAGCCCCAGCATTTT. This chain links TRBV19 with TRBJ1-5; 9 positions agree with TRBD1. Looked up from germline, CDR1 is LNHDA and CDR2 is SQIVND (reference sequence). This CDR3 comprises 14 residues. V was pared by 5 bases and J by 7 bases, with 6 bases of the junction left unmatched.

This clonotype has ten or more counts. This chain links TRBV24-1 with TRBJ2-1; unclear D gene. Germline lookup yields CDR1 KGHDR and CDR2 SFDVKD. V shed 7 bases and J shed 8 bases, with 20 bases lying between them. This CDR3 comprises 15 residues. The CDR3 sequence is CATRLGVSDMDEQFF. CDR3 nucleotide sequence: TGTGCCACCAGACTTGGGGTATCCGATATGGATGAGCAGTTCTTC.

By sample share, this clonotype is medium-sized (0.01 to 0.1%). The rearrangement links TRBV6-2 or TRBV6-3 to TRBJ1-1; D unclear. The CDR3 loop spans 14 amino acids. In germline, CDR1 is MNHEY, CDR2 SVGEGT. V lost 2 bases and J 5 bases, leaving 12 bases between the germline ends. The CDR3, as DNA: TGTGCCAGCAGTTACGCTAGAAGTAGTACTGAAGCTTTCTTT. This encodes CASSYARSSTEAFF.

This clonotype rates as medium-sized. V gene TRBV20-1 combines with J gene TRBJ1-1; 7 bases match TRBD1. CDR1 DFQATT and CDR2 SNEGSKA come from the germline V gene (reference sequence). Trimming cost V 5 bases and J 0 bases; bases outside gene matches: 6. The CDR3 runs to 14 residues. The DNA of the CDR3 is TGCAGTGCTTATCTCAGGGGGATGAACACTGAAGCTTTCTTT. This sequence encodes CSAYLRGMNTEAFF.

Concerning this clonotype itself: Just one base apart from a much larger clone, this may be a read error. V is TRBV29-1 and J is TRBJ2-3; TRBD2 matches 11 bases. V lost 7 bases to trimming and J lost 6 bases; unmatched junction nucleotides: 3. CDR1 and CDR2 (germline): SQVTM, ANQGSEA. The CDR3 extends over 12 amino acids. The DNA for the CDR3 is TGCAGCGACTGGACTAGCGGGGATACGCAGTATTTT. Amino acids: CSDWTSGDTQYF.

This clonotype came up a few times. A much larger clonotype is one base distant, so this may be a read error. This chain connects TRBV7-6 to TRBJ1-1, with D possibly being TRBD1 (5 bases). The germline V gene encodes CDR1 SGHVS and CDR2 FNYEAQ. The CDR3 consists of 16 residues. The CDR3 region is CASSLAAGRVNTEALF. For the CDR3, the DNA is TGTGCCAGCAGCTTAGCGGCAGGGAGGGTGAACACTGAAGCTTTATTT.